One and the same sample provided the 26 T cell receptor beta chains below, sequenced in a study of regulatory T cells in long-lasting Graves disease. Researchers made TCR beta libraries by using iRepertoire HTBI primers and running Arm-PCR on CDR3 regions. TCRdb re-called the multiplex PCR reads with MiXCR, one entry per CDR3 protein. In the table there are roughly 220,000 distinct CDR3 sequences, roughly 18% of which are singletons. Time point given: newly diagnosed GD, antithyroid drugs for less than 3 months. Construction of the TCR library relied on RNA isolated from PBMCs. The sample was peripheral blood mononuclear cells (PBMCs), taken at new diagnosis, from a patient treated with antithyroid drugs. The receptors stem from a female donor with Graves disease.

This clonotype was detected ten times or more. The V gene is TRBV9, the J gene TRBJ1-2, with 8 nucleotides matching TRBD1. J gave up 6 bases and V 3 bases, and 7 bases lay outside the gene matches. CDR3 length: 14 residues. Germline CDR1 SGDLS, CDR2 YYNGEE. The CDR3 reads CASSAGQALNGYTF. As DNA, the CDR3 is TGTGCCAGCAGCGCGGGACAGGCTCTTAATGGCTACACCTTC. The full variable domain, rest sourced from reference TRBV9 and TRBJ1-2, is DSGVTQTPKHLITATGQRVTLRCSPRSGDLSVYWYQQSLDQGLQFLIQYYNGEERAKGNILERFSAQQFPDLHSELNLSSLELGDSALYFCASSAGQALNGYTFGSGTRLTVV.

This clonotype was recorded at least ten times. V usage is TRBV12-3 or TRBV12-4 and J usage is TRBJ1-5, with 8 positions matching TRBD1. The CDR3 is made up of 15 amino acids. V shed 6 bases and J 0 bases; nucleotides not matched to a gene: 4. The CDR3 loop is CASRIQGDSNQPQHF. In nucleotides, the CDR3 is TGTGCCAGCAGGATACAGGGGGATAGCAATCAGCCCCAGCATTTT.

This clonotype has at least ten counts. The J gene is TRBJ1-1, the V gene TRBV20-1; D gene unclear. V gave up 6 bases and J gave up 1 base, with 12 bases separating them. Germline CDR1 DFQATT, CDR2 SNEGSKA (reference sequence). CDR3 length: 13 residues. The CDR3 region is CSAQAPGNTEAFF. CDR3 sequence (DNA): TGCAGTGCGCAGGCCCCTGGGAACACTGAAGCTTTCTTT.

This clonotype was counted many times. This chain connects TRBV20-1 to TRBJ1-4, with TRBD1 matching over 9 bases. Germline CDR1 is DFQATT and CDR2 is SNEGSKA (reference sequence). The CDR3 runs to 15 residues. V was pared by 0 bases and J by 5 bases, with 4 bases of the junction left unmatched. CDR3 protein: CSARDPGQGNEKLFF. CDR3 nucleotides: TGCAGTGCTAGAGATCCGGGACAGGGAAATGAAAAACTGTTTTTT.

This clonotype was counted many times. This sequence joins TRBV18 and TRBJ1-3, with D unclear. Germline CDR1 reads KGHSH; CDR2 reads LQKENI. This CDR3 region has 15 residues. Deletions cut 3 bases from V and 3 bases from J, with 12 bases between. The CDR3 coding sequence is TGTGCCAGCTCACCGGAAGGAACGGTTGGAAACACCATATATTTT. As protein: CASSPEGTVGNTIYF.

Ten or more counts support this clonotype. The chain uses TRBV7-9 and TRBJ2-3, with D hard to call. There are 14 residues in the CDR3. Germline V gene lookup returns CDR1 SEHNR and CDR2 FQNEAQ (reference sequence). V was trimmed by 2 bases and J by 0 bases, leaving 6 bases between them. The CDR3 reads CASSLLGSTDTQYF. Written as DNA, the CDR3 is TGTGCCAGCAGCTTACTAGGAAGCACAGATACGCAGTATTTT.

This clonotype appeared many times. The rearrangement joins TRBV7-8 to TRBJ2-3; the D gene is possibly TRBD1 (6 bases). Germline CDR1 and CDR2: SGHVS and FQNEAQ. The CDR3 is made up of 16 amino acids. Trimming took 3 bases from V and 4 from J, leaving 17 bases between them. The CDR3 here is CASSLWGPNRPDTQYF. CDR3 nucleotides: TGTGCCAGCAGCTTGTGGGGGCCTAACCGGCCAGATACGCAGTATTTT.

CDR3: CASIPHPGQGVHGYTF. CDR3 DNA: TGTGCCAGCATCCCCCACCCGGGACAGGGAGTTCATGGCTACACCTTC. This chain uses TRBV5-8 with TRBJ1-2; 9 bases map to TRBD1. Trimming took 6 bases from V and 6 from J; bases not matched to a gene: 15. Germline CDR1 SGHTS, CDR2 YDEGEE. CDR3 length equals 16 residues.

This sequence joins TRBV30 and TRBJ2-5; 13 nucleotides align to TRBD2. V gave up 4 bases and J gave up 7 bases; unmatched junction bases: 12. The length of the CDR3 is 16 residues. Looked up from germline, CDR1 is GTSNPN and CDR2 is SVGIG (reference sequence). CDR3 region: CAWTKTGTSGMGTQYF. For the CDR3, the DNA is TGTGCCTGGACCAAAACCGGGACTAGCGGGATGGGGACCCAGTACTTC.

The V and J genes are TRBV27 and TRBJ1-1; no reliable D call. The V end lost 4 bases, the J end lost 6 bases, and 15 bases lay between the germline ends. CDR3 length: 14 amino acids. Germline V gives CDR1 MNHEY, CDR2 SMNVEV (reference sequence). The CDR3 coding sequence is TGTGCCAGCAGTTATCGGGTGGGCACCCCTGAAGCTTTCTTT. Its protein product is CASSYRVGTPEAFF.

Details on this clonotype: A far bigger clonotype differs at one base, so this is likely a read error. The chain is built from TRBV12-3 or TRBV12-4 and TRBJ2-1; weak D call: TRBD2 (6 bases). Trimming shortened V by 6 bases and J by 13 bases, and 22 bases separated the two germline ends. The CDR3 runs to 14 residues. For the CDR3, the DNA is TGTGCCAGCAGCTCGGGACTCCCTGTGGAGACCCAGTTCTTC. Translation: CASSSGLPVETQFF.

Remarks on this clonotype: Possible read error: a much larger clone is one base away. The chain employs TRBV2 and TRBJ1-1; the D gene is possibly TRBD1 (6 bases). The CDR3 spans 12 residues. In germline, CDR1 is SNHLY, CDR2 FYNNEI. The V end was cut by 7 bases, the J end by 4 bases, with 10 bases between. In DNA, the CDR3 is TGTGCCAGCACGGACAGCAGCACTGAAGCTTTCTTT. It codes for CASTDSSTEAFF.

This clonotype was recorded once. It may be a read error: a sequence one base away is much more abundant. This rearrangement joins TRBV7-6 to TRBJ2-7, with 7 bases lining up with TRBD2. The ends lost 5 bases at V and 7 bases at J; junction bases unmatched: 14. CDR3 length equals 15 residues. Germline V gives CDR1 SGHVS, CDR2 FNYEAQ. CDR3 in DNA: TGTGCCAGCAGCGCGCGGGAGCCTCCACACAATGAGCAGTACTTC. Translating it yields CASSAREPPHNEQYF.

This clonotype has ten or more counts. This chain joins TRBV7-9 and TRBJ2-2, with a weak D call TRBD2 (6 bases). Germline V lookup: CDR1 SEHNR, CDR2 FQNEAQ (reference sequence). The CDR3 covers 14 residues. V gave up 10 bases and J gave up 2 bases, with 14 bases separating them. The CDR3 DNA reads TGTGCCACCACCGGGACTTATAACACCGGGGAGCTGTTTTTT. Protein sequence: CATTGTYNTGELFF.

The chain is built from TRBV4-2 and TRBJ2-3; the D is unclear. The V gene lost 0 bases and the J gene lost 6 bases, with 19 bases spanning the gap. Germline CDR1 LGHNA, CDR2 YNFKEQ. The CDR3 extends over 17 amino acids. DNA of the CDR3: TGTGCCAGCAGCCAAGAGGGCGCGGCAAGAGCGTGGGATACGCAGTATTTT. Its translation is CASSQEGAARAWDTQYF.

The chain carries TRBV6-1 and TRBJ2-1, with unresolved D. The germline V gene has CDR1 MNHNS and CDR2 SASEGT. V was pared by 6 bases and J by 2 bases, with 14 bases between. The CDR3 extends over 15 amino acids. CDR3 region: CASRVRSMAYNEQFF. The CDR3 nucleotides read TGTGCCAGCAGGGTTAGGAGTATGGCCTACAATGAGCAGTTCTTC.

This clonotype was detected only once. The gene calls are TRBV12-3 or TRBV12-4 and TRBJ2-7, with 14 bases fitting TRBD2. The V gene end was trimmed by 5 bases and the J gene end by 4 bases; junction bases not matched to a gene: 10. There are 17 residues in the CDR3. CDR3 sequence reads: CASSPLTSGRAGYEQYF. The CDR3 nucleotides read TGTGCCAGCAGTCCTTTGACTAGCGGGAGGGCCGGGTACGAGCAGTACTTC.

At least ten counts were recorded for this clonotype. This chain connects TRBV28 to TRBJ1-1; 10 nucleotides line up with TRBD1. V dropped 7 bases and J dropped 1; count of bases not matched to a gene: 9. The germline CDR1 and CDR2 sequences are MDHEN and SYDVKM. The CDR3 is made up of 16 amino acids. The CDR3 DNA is TGTGCCAGCAAGCAAGGACAGGGGGTGAGGAACACTGAAGCTTTCTTT. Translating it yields CASKQGQGVRNTEAFF.

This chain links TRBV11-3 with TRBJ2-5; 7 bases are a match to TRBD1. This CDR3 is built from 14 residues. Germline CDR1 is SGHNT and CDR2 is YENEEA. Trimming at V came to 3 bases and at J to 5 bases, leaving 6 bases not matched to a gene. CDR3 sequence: CASSLGQTWETQYF. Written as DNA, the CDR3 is TGTGCCAGCAGCTTGGGACAGACCTGGGAGACCCAGTACTTC.

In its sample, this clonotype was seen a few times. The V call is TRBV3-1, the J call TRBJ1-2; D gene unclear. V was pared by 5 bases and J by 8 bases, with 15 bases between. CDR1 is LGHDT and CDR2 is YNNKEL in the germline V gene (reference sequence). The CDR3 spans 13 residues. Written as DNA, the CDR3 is TGTGCCAGCAGCTTGGATCTTCCGGAGGGCTACACCTTC. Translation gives CASSLDLPEGYTF.

CDR3 amino acids: CASSFMTSGIEVTDTQYF. Here the CDR3 DNA reads TGTGCCAGCAGCTTCATGACTAGCGGGATTGAGGTCACAGATACGCAGTATTTT. The chain joins TRBV11-2 to TRBJ2-3; 11 nucleotides align to TRBD2. Germline V gives CDR1 SGHAT, CDR2 FQNNGV. This CDR3 contains 18 residues. The ends lost 3 bases at V and 2 bases at J; junction bases unmatched: 10.

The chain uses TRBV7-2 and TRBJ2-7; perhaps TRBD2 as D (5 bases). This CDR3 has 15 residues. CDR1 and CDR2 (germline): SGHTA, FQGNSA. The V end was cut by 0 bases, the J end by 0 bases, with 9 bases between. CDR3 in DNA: TGTGCCAGCAGCTTAGCGCCCAGCGGCTCCTACGAGCAGTACTTC. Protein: CASSLAPSGSYEQYF.

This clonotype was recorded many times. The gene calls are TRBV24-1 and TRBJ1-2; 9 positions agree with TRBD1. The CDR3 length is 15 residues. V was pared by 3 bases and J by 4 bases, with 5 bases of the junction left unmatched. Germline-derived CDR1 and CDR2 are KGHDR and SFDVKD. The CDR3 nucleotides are TGTGCCACCAGTGATCCACAGGGGGCAGGCTATGGCTACACCTTC. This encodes CATSDPQGAGYGYTF.

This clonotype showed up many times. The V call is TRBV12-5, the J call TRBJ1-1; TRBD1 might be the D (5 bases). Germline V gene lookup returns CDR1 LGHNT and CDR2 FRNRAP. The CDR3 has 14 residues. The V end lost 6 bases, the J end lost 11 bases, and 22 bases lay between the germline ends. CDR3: CASGLGGVGSPAFF. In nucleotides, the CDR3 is TGTGCTAGTGGCCTCGGGGGGGTGGGGAGTCCCGCTTTCTTT.

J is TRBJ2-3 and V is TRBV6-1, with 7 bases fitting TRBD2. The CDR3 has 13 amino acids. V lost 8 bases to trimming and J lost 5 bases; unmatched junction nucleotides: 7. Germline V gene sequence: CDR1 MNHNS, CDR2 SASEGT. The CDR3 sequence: CASGTNSEDTQYF. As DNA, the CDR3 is TGTGCCAGCGGGACTAACAGTGAAGATACGCAGTATTTT.

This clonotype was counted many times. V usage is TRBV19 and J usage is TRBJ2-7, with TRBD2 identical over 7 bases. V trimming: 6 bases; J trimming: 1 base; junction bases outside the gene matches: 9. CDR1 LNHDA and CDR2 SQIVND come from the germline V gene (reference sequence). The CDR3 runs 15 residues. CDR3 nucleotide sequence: TGTGCCAGTAGGAGGGAGGGGAGTCAGTCCTACGAGCAGTACTTC. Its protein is CASRREGSQSYEQYF.